This T cell receptor beta chain was documented in a study of control samples from healthy donors and cancer patients. The germline gives CDR1 LGHNA, CDR2 YSLEER. With 0 bases removed from V and 2 bases from J, the gap between germline ends came to 2 bases. The CDR3 runs 14 residues. Only in-frame clones appear in the TCRdb table, and some are missing; sequencing was by immunoSEQ multiplex PCR. The sample lists 95,000 to 100,000 clones, approximately 90% occurring once. The chain combines TRBV4-3 with TRBJ1-6; the D is unclear. The source of this sequence is a young man in good health. What was sequenced was blood. The CDR3: CASSQDAYNSPLHF. The CDR3 region has the DNA TGCGCCAGCAGCCAAGATGCCTATAATTCACCCCTCCACTTT.